This entry is about one TCR beta chain. Antigen unknown. This record comes from a study of T cells in localized non-small cell lung cancer. Points from the study as a whole: Sequencing covered just one tumor region, so heterogeneity cannot be ruled out.

TCRdb keeps only in-frame clones here, not all; method: immunoSEQ multiplex PCR. The sample holds 25,000 to 40,000 clones, around 80% seen once. V shed 0 bases and J 7 bases; nucleotides not matched to a gene: 8. Per germline, CDR1 SEHNR and CDR2 FQNEAQ (reference sequence). This CDR3 is 16 amino acids long. This TCR was recovered from a male donor at least 60 years old with stage II squamous cell lung carcinoma. The chain carries TRBV7-9 and TRBJ1-4; TRBD1 aligns across 7 bases. This specimen consisted of peripheral blood, obtained before any cancer treatment. In DNA, the CDR3 is TGTGCCAGCAGCTTAGCCGCGACAGGGCTGGGTGAAAAACTGTTTTTT. Translating it yields CASSLAATGLGEKLFF.